The 29 T cell receptor beta chains listed next were all sequenced from one sample in a study of CD8+ T cells in alopecia areata. Stated treatment: oral pan-JAK inhibitor, 5-10 mg twice daily. Following extraction, RNA underwent reverse transcription to cDNA, which served as the sequencing template. Using immunoSEQ multiplex PCR, the repertoire was profiled, and TCRdb retains in-frame clones only, with some absent. This sample has about 160,000 clones, with about three fifths found just once. Sequenced here: CD4+ T cells sorted from blood, sampled at week 4, from a patient treated with tofacitinib. These receptors originate from a human donor with alopecia areata.

The chain combines TRBV29-1 with TRBJ2-1; TRBD1 or TRBD2 may be the D gene (6 bases each). V lost 6 bases and J 1 base, leaving 13 bases between the germline ends. CDR3 size: 14 residues. Germline V gene data show CDR1 as SQVTM and CDR2 as ANQGSEA. CDR3 protein: CSVGGQISYNEQFF. The CDR3 DNA is TGCAGCGTGGGAGGACAGATATCCTACAATGAGCAGTTCTTC.

As to this clone: Other DNA sequences in this sample translate to the same CDR3. V usage is TRBV29-1 and J usage is TRBJ1-2, with a possible D match to TRBD1 (5 bases). The germline V gene has CDR1 SQVTM and CDR2 ANQGSEA. The V end lost 3 bases, the J end lost 2 bases, and 10 bases lay between the germline ends. The CDR3 is 13 residues long. The DNA for the CDR3 is TGCAGCGTTGAGAGGGGCCTGAACTATGGCTACACCTTC. Amino acids: CSVERGLNYGYTF.

The chain couples TRBV4-3 to TRBJ1-6; TRBD1 matches 8 bases. CDR3 length equals 15 residues. The germline V gene has CDR1 LGHNA and CDR2 YSLEER. Trimming at V came to 1 base and at J to 8 bases, leaving 4 bases not matched to a gene. The CDR3 loop reads CASSQVGQGDSPLHF. CDR3 DNA sequence: TGCGCCAGCAGCCAAGTAGGACAGGGAGATTCACCCCTCCACTTT.

There are a few counts of this clone. The chain is built from TRBV19 and TRBJ1-1; D unclear. Trimming took 3 bases from V and 0 from J, leaving 11 bases between them. CDR3 length: 15 residues. CDR1 LNHDA and CDR2 SQIVND come from the germline V gene (reference sequence). CDR3 DNA: TGTGCCAGTAGTATCTCGCAGATTCTGAACACTGAAGCTTTCTTT. Protein: CASSISQILNTEAFF.

Comments on this clone: The same CDR3 is also encoded by other DNA sequences in this sample. CDR3 DNA: TGCAGCGTCGGAGGCGCTAACTATGGCTACACCTTC. Amino acids: CSVGGANYGYTF. The chain has TRBV29-1 and TRBJ1-2, with no clear D. The germline gives CDR1 SQVTM, CDR2 ANQGSEA. This CDR3 has 12 residues. The V end lost 6 bases, the J end lost 0 bases, and 8 bases lay between the germline ends.

The V call is TRBV29-1, the J call TRBJ1-1; no clear D. Per germline, CDR1 SQVTM and CDR2 ANQGSEA. Trimming took 7 bases from V and 7 from J, leaving 13 bases between them. The CDR3 runs to 11 residues. In nucleotides, the CDR3 is TGCAGCGCCGGACCTGCGGGTGAAGCTTTCTTT. Protein product: CSAGPAGEAFF.

The CDR3 DNA sequence: TGTGCCCGCCAAGGACATTTCAGGGGCCTGGAAAACACCATATATTTT. Its translation: CARQGHFRGLENTIYF. This chain links TRBV25-1 with TRBJ1-3; a possible D gene is TRBD1 (6 bases). V was clipped by 11 bases and J by 6 bases, with 26 bases between them. CDR1 is MGHDK and CDR2 is SYGVNS in the germline V gene. CDR3 size: 16 residues.

The rearrangement links TRBV7-2 to TRBJ1-1; D call uncertain. The germline V gene has CDR1 SGHTA and CDR2 FQGNSA. V was cut by 4 bases and J by 0 bases, with 6 bases left in between. CDR3 length equals 13 residues. CDR3 coding DNA: TGTGCCAGCAGCTACAGCTTGAACACTGAAGCTTTCTTT. Translation gives CASSYSLNTEAFF.

This clone was detected only a few times. The rearrangement links TRBV19 to TRBJ2-2; D perhaps matches TRBD1 (6 bases). In germline, CDR1 is LNHDA, CDR2 SQIVND (reference sequence). The CDR3 spans 15 residues. The V and J ends lost 2 bases and 3 bases respectively, with 10 bases between them. The chain's CDR3 is CASSISPGDTGELFF. As DNA, the CDR3 is TGTGCCAGTAGTATAAGTCCAGGGGACACCGGGGAGCTGTTTTTT.

V gene TRBV6-6 combines with J gene TRBJ2-7; D may be TRBD1 (5 bases). Trimming cost V 10 bases and J 3 bases, with 10 bases left between them. This CDR3 contains 11 residues. Per germline, CDR1 MNHNY and CDR2 SVGAGI (reference sequence). The CDR3 is CATAGNYEQYF. DNA of the CDR3: TGTGCCACTGCAGGGAACTACGAGCAGTACTTC.

As concerns this clone: The identical CDR3 is also encoded by other nucleotide sequences in the sample. J is TRBJ1-1 and V is TRBV4-1; 8 bases match TRBD1. The CDR3 sequence is 16 residues long. CDR1 is MGHRA and CDR2 is YSYEKL in the germline V gene. The junction had 4 bases not matched to a gene; V was cut back by 0 bases and J by 1 base. CDR3 nucleotide sequence: TGCGCCAGCAGCCAAGATCCCGGGACAGGGAACACTGAAGCTTTCTTT. Translation: CASSQDPGTGNTEAFF.

The J gene is TRBJ2-7, the V gene TRBV7-9; D unresolved. Per the germline V gene, CDR1 is SEHNR and CDR2 is FQNEAQ (reference sequence). The CDR3 sequence is 15 residues long. The V gene lost 5 bases and the J gene lost 0 bases, with 14 bases spanning the gap. CDR3: CASSNRTDVSYEQYF. The DNA for the CDR3 is TGTGCCAGCAGCAACCGTACCGACGTCTCCTACGAGCAGTACTTC.

This rearrangement joins TRBV27 to TRBJ2-1; 7 nucleotides line up with TRBD1. The CDR3 consists of 17 residues. The ends lost 4 bases at V and 4 bases at J; junction bases unmatched: 13. Germline assignment: CDR1 MNHEY and CDR2 SMNVEV (reference sequence). CDR3: CASSSEIKTGLYNEQFF. The CDR3 DNA is TGTGCCAGCAGTTCTGAGATTAAGACAGGGTTATACAATGAGCAGTTCTTC.

The genes are TRBV15 and TRBJ2-3, with a possible D match to TRBD2 (6 bases). The length of the CDR3 is 14 residues. Trimming shortened V by 2 bases and J by 5 bases, and 11 bases separated the two germline ends. Germline V gene data show CDR1 as LNHNV and CDR2 as YYDKDF (reference sequence). CDR3 DNA sequence: TGTGCCACCAGCAGACAAGGAGGGAAAGATACGCAGTATTTT. Its translation is CATSRQGGKDTQYF.

This clone has a handful of counts. The rearrangement uses TRBV19 and TRBJ2-5, with a possible D match to TRBD2 (6 bases). The CDR3 contains 14 residues. Deletions cut 4 bases from V and 5 bases from J, with 14 bases between. In germline, CDR1 is LNHDA, CDR2 SQIVND (reference sequence). CDR3 protein: CASSNTGDSETQYF. The CDR3 nucleotides read TGTGCCAGTAGTAACACCGGGGACTCGGAGACCCAGTACTTC. Full variable domain (outside the CDR3, taken from reference TRBV19 and TRBJ2-5): DGGITQSPKYLFRKEGQNVTLSCEQNLNHDAMYWYRQDPGQGLRLIYYSQIVNDFQKGDIAEGYSVSREKKESFPLTVTSAQKNPTAFYLCASSNTGDSETQYFGPGTRLLVL.

The V gene is TRBV2, the J gene TRBJ2-7, with D possibly being TRBD1 or TRBD2 (5 bases each). Germline CDR1 SNHLY, CDR2 FYNNEI. V was shortened by 8 bases and J by 0 bases, with 14 bases between the two germline ends. The length of the CDR3 is 14 residues. The CDR3 coding sequence is TGTGCCAGCCTTTACTCAGGGAGCTCCTACGAGCAGTACTTC. Translation: CASLYSGSSYEQYF.

This clone was seen only a few times. This chain links TRBV21-1 with TRBJ1-5; TRBD1 reflects the table's D call only, with no check against the DNA. TRBV21-1 is shown as a pseudogene. The CDR3 extends over 17 amino acids. This chain's CDR3 is CASSKSHGTGVDQPQHF. The CDR3, as DNA: TGTGCCAGCAGCAAAAGCCACGGGACAGGGGTTGATCAGCCCCAGCATTTT.

This chain uses TRBV6-5 with TRBJ2-3; D is unresolved. The V and J ends lost 4 bases and 0 bases respectively, with 11 bases between them. The germline CDR1 and CDR2 sequences are MNHEY and SVGAGI. The CDR3 contains 15 residues. The CDR3 protein is CASSSHDKSTDTQYF. CDR3 DNA: TGTGCCAGCAGTTCCCACGATAAAAGCACAGATACGCAGTATTTT.

This chain connects TRBV30 to TRBJ1-4, with a possible D match to TRBD1 (6 bases). CDR3 size: 15 residues. Deletions cut 2 bases from V and 8 bases from J, with 18 bases between. Per the germline V gene, CDR1 is GTSNPN and CDR2 is SVGIG (reference sequence). The CDR3 coding sequence is TGTGCCTGGAGTCCCCCGACAGGCCGGGGGGAAAAACTGTTTTTT. This encodes CAWSPPTGRGEKLFF.

CDR3 amino acids: CSVGGRDGYTF. For the CDR3, the DNA is TGCAGCGTAGGTGGGAGGGATGGCTACACCTTC. V gene TRBV29-1 combines with J gene TRBJ1-2, with D unclear. Germline CDR1 SQVTM, CDR2 ANQGSEA. Trimming cost V 6 bases and J 6 bases, with 11 bases left between them. The CDR3 is 11 residues long.

This clone was picked up a small number of times. The chain links TRBV29-1 to TRBJ1-1; no firm D call. The germline V gene encodes CDR1 SQVTM and CDR2 ANQGSEA. The CDR3 is made up of 11 amino acids. The V and J ends lost 4 bases and 6 bases respectively, with 9 bases between them. The DNA for the CDR3 is TGCAGCGTTGTGGGCACCCCTGAAGCTTTCTTT. Translating it yields CSVVGTPEAFF.

CDR3: CASSLTMNTEAFF. DNA for the CDR3: TGTGCCAGCAGCTTGACTATGAACACTGAAGCTTTCTTT. This chain links TRBV5-6 with TRBJ1-1; D gene unclear. Trimming shortened V by 1 base and J by 0 bases, and 4 bases separated the two germline ends. Looked up from germline, CDR1 is SGHDT and CDR2 is YYEEEE. This CDR3 contains 13 residues.

J is TRBJ1-4 and V is TRBV2, with 10 bases lining up with TRBD1. This CDR3 has 14 residues. Germline CDR1 is SNHLY and CDR2 is FYNNEI. V dropped 6 bases and J dropped 6; count of bases not matched to a gene: 4. CDR3 coding DNA: TGTGCCAGCAGACCCGGGACAGGGGATGAAAAACTGTTTTTT. It translates to CASRPGTGDEKLFF.

The chain links TRBV19 to TRBJ2-7; no definite D call. CDR3 length: 14 amino acids. Trimming removed 4 bases at V and 2 bases at J, with 12 bases between. CDR1 is LNHDA, CDR2 SQIVND, per germline (reference sequence). The CDR3 coding sequence is TGTGCCAGTAGTAAAAACGTGGAACCCTACGAGCAGTACTTC. The encoded protein is CASSKNVEPYEQYF.

This chain joins TRBV30 and TRBJ1-2; a weak D match, TRBD1 (6 bases). The germline CDR1 and CDR2 sequences are GTSNPN and SVGIG (reference sequence). Between the trimmed V and J ends, which lost 4 bases and 5 bases, there was a span of 20 bases. This CDR3 spans 15 amino acids. CDR3 sequence: CAWTRPMTGDYGYTF. The CDR3 coding sequence is TGTGCCTGGACCCGACCCATGACAGGAGATTATGGCTACACCTTC.

The V gene is TRBV27, the J gene TRBJ2-5, with TRBD2 matching over 7 bases. Germline CDR1 is MNHEY and CDR2 is SMNVEV (reference sequence). There are 14 residues in the CDR3. J was trimmed by 5 bases and V by 6 bases; bases with no gene match: 9. The CDR3 reads CASRRGGGRETQYF. In nucleotides, the CDR3 is TGTGCCAGCAGGCGGGGCGGGGGAAGGGAGACCCAGTACTTC.

This clone occurred a few times. This rearrangement joins TRBV10-2 to TRBJ2-3; 10 bases fit TRBD2. This CDR3 has 17 residues. Germline-derived CDR1 and CDR2 are WSHSY and SAAADI. Germline trimming cut 2 bases from V and 2 bases from J; bases unmatched to any gene: 7. CDR3 loop: CASSEPLAGGHTDTQYF. The CDR3 nucleotides are TGCGCCAGCAGTGAGCCGTTAGCGGGGGGCCACACAGATACGCAGTATTTT.

The chain has TRBV25-1 and TRBJ2-2; D is ambiguous. Per germline, CDR1 MGHDK and CDR2 SYGVNS. The CDR3 is 13 residues long. The V end lost 2 bases, the J end lost 1 base, and 2 bases lay between the germline ends. DNA for the CDR3: TGTGCCAGCAGTGAAGGGAACACCGGGGAGCTGTTTTTT. Its protein is CASSEGNTGELFF.

The chain is built from TRBV9 and TRBJ1-1, with unresolved D. This CDR3 has 13 amino acids. Trimming left V 1 base short and J 3 bases short, with 7 bases between. Germline loops: CDR1 SGDLS, CDR2 YYNGEE. The CDR3 reads CASSVRLDTEAFF. DNA for the CDR3: TGTGCCAGCAGCGTACGGTTAGACACTGAAGCTTTCTTT.